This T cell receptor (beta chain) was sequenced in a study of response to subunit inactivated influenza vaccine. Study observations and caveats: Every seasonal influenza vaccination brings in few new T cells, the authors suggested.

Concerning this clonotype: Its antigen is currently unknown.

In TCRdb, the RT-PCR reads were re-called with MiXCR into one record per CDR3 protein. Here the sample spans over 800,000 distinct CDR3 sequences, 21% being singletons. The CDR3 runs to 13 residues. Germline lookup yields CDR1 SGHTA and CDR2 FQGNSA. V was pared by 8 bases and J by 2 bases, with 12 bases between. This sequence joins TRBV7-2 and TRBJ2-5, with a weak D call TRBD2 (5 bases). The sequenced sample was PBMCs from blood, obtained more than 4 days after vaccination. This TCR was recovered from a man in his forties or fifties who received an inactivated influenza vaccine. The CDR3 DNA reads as TGTGCCAGCGGGTGGAGGAGACAAGAGACCCAGTACTTC. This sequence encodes CASGWRRQETQYF.